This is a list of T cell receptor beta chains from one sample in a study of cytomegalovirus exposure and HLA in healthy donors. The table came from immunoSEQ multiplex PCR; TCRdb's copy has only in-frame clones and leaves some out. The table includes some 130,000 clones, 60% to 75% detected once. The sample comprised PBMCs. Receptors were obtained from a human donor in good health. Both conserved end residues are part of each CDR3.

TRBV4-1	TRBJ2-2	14	CASRTGTTSRELFF
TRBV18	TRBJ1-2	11	CASSPGSGYTF
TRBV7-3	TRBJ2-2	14	CASSDGANTGELFF
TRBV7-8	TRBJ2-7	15	CASRHAGQGSYEQYF
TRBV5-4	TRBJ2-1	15	CASSLGGPSYNEQFF
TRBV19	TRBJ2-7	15	CASSPTGEGTYEQYF
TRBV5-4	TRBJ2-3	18	CASSAGTSGSFGTDTQYF
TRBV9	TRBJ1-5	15	CASSASGTVNQPQHF
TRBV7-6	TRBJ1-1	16	CASSFTGQSTGTEAFF
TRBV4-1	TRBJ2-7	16	CASSPLSGGNSYEQYF
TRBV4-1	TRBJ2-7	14	CASSPRTVSYEQYF
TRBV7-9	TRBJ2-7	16	CASSLAGSGFSYEQYF
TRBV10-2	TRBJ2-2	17	CASSESRLARNTGELFF
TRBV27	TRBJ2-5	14	CASRIAGGPETQYF
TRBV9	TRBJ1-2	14	CASSGETGPRGYTF
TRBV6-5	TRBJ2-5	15	CASSRSIAGQETQYF
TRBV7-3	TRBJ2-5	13	CASRLTGEETQYF
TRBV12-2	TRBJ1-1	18	CASRLGPLPPLSHLEAFF
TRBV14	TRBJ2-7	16	CASSQGRRGRVDEQYF
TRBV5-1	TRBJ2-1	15	CASSPDTSSYNEQFF
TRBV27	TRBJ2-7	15	CASSLSFSPGGEQYF
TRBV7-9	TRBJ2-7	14	CASSLDRGSHEQYF
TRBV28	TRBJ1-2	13	CASSYRGGYGYTF
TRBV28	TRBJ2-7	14	CASSWVAPVYEQYF
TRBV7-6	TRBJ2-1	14	CASSSWERRGEQFF
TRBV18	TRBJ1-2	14	CASSPTTGVDGYTF
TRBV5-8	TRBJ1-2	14	CASSLEAGNYGYTF
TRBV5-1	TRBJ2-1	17	CASSFMGTSLSADEQFF
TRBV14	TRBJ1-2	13	CASSQVGAFGYTF
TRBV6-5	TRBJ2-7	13	CASSYGADYEQYF
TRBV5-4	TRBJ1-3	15	CASSAPGQTGNTIYF
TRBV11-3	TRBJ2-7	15	CASSLDPKGGYEQYF
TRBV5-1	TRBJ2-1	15	CASSLLAGGGDEQFF
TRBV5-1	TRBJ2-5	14	CASSPGRGQETQYF
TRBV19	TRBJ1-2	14	CASRADRHLGGYTF
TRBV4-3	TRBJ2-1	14	CASSPGLAYNEQFF